The clone carrying this T cell receptor (beta chain) was detected a few times. Antigen unknown. This entry is derived from a study of cytomegalovirus exposure and HLA in healthy donors. Overall study findings and caveats: That first-cohort TCR clusters tended to co-occur in the 130 or so validation repertoires was found in a later analysis.

Germline V CDR1 and CDR2: SGHRS, YFSETQ. Trimming left V 3 bases short and J 0 bases short, with 7 bases between. This CDR3 comprises 14 residues. Some clones are missing from TCRdb's copy, which holds only in-frame ones; the method was immunoSEQ multiplex PCR. The repertoire has about 310,000 clones, roughly 90% of them found once; the top ten carry roughly 0.96%. The donors formed part of the approximately 120-subject validation cohort, distinct from the roughly 700-subject first cohort. The source is a man in his thirties or forties in good health and CMV-seronegative. The sequenced material came from PBMCs. This chain connects TRBV5-1 to TRBJ1-5, with a weak D call TRBD1 (5 bases). In DNA form, the CDR3 reads TGCGCCAGCAGCTCGGGGGTTAGCAATCAGCCCCAGCATTTT. Translation gives CASSSGVSNQPQHF.